This entry lists 7 T cell receptor beta chains sequenced from one sample in a study of a mutant IDH1 vaccine in newly diagnosed glioma (dated by TCRdb to about 2021). Their recognized antigens are unknown. The intended sense of this specimen's time point label: week 35, safety follow-up. Each vaccine dose, consisting of 300 ug of a 20-mer mutant IDH1 peptide in Montanide, was administered subcutaneously with topical imiquimod. Preparation of the library involved the immunoSEQ multiplex PCR assay. TCRdb took over this immuneACCESS table, retaining in-frame rearrangements with V and J assigned. Such tables are incomplete; in checked studies, under half of the missing clones stem from an unresolved V gene, and the remainder is unexplained. The sample table holds 60,000 or so clones, of which less than 90% were seen once. The ten largest clones capture roughly 4% of the sample. The sequencing here drew on PBMCs, taken from a glioma patient whose treatment included an IDH1 peptide vaccine. The origin of the receptors is a man under 40 with glioma.

The chain uses TRBV13 and TRBJ2-5; 7 nucleotides line up with TRBD1. The tail of the sequence fits TRBJ2-7 better, so the J call may be wrong. CDR3 length: 14 amino acids. Germline lookup yields CDR1 PRHDT and CDR2 FYEKMQ (reference sequence). CDR3 region: CASSLGGRGYEQYF. In DNA, the CDR3 is TGTGCCAGCAGCCTTGGAGGCAGGGGGTACGAGCAGTACTTC.

V and J are TRBV30 and TRBJ2-1; possible D gene TRBD2, 6 bases. Germline CDR1 reads GTSNPN; CDR2 reads SVGIG (reference sequence). The CDR3 loop spans 14 amino acids. CDR3 sequence reads: CAAEGRLSYNEQFF. The CDR3 nucleotides read TGTGCTGCGGAGGGGAGACTATCCTACAATGAGCAGTTCTTC.

V is TRBV18 and J is TRBJ2-7, with TRBD1 matching over 7 bases. The V gene end was trimmed by 2 bases and the J gene end by 3 bases; junction bases not matched to a gene: 10. Germline CDR1 and CDR2: KGHSH and LQKENI. The CDR3 contains 16 residues. The CDR3 DNA sequence: TGTGCCAGCTCACCAGTAAGGGACAGTGGAAACTACGAGCAGTACTTC. Its translation: CASSPVRDSGNYEQYF.

CDR3 loop: CASSLVQTGPTGELFF. The CDR3 coding sequence is TGTGCCAGCAGCTTAGTACAAACAGGGCCCACCGGGGAGCTGTTTTTT. The rearrangement links TRBV7-6 to TRBJ2-2; tentatively, D is TRBD1 (6 bases). Germline-derived CDR1 and CDR2 are SGHVS and FNYEAQ. The CDR3 sequence is 16 residues long. V lost 1 base and J 4 bases, leaving 13 bases between the germline ends.

This sequence joins TRBV2 and TRBJ2-6; 9 bases match TRBD1. Germline assignment: CDR1 SNHLY and CDR2 FYNNEI. The CDR3 is made up of 17 amino acids. Losses at the gene ends were 4 bases for V and 3 bases for J; bases not matched to a gene: 7. CDR3 in DNA: TGTGCCAGCAGTGCCCTCAGGACAGGGGATGGGGCCAACGTCCTGACTTTC. This sequence encodes CASSALRTGDGANVLTF.

The chain uses TRBV28 and TRBJ1-1; the D is unclear. There are 14 residues in the CDR3. The germline gives CDR1 MDHEN, CDR2 SYDVKM. Trimming took off 4 bases at V and 3 bases at J, with 12 bases between the two ends. As DNA, the CDR3 is TGTGCCAGCAGTTCGATACACACCGACACTGAAGCTTTCTTT. Translation: CASSSIHTDTEAFF.

This chain links TRBV18 with TRBJ2-5; 10 bases line up with TRBD2. J gave up 5 bases and V 3 bases, and 9 bases lay outside the gene matches. From germline, CDR1 is KGHSH and CDR2 LQKENI. The CDR3 has 16 amino acids. DNA of the CDR3: TGTGCCAGCTCACCTCACAAGGGACTAGCGTCGGAGACCCAGTACTTC. Encoded protein: CASSPHKGLASETQYF.